This T cell receptor beta chain derives from a study of CD8+CD57+ T cells in acquired aplastic anemia. For the study at large: Roughly 3 ug was the average amount of DNA from sorted CD4+ and CD8+ cells. About 11 million reads, on average, were obtained for CD4+ cells from healthy donors.

TCR beta VDJ and CDR3 were profiled, and genomic DNA was the template. Each CDR3 protein gets one entry after TCRdb re-called the reads with MiXCR. The repertoire consists of fewer than 200,000 distinct CDR3 sequences, with about 64% occurring once and the leading ten covering 45% to 55%. Findings and caveats of the study: Patients did not significantly differ from controls in CD8+ Simpson's diversity. Overlap between patients and controls comprised about 28 CD8+ CDR3 sequences.

V was pared by 6 bases and J by 3 bases, with 6 bases of the junction left unmatched. In germline, CDR1 is SGHTA, CDR2 FQGTGA. This CDR3 is 15 amino acids long. As concerns this clonotype: The antigen is not known.

This TCR came from a human donor in good health. The gene calls are TRBV7-3 and TRBJ2-2, with 8 nucleotides matching TRBD1. Sequences were obtained from sorted CD4+, CD8+, or CD8+CD57+ T cells (not recorded which) from PBMCs. The CDR3 DNA follows: TGTGCCAGCAGTCCCTCAGGGGGCTACACCGGGGAGCTGTTTTTT. Its translation: CASSPSGGYTGELFF.